The present T cell receptor (beta chain) was sequenced within a study of long-term antiretroviral therapy in people with HIV (dated by TCRdb to the early 2020s). In the study overall: Collection of the earliest samples took place about a decade ahead of the 2015 WHO recommendation for immediate ART, at a time when ART was typically delayed until CD4 counts fell. No cross-contamination during QIAcube processing turned up in test extractions that ran a monoclonal T-cell line alongside 33 polyclonal samples. A total of 150 to 200 cryopreserved PBMC samples were contributed to the cohort by 30 adults with confirmed HIV infection, with samples collected serially over a mean of roughly six years (range 1-12). Among the approximately 30 participants with HIV, eleven were female. A retrospective serial study tested whether ART initiation and durable HIV suppression were associated with changes in peripheral blood TRB repertoire composition and diversity. Overall study outcomes, separate from this receptor: Starting ART was linked to a significant rise in TRB diversity, yet even after long-term ART the diversity remained significantly lower than in transplant donor controls. HIV repertoires had narrower CDR3 length ranges than controls, and the network structure suggested an antigen-experienced repertoire that shifted only slightly toward naive after ART. Because PBMC availability was limited, only the TCR beta chain was sequenced, with no alpha chain pairing. Samples dated from the mid-2000s to the late 2010s, and the ART regimens used may be less effective than current ones. Because pre-ART samples had limited cell numbers, profiling was done on unsorted PBMC rather than on sorted CD4+ and CD8+ T cells. Inferences about post-ART repertoire changes are limited because no data were available on ART adherence, viral resistance or therapy changes. The repertoire was dominated across all time points by expanded TRB clones identified before ART initiation, although this dominance was seen to fluctuate and to decrease in many PLHIV after ART.

To be included, a participant needed at least one PBMC sample from before ART initiation plus at least two post-ART samples. Every participant with HIV received treatment in the United States of America. Before DNA extraction, cryopreserved samples containing about 0.9-10 million PBMC were thawed and washed. At the time of the earliest PBMC sample for each participant with HIV, ages ranged from about 20 to 54 years. PBMC samples were contributed by each participant from 1-4 timepoints before ART initiation and 2-8 timepoints after ART initiation, with a median of 7 samples. Serial HIV viral load, CD4+ T-cell count, ART history and demographic data were obtained for every participant. A Qiagen kit on a QIAcube was used to extract genomic DNA from unsorted PBMC, with samples processed in batches of 12. The immunoSEQ hsTCRB v3.0 assay was used at survey level resolution to sequence the TRB variable region. The target sequencing depth for TRB was about 40,000-55,000 T-cell genomes per sample. An Illumina MiSeq with a v3 150-cycle kit was used to sequence the pooled TRB libraries. Per the source publication's procedure: Repertoire analysis was performed in R inside a reproducible Nextflow workflow that covered QC, data transformation and analysis. LymphoSeq2, an R package for AIRR-Seq data exploration, was used to implement custom analyses. A few samples yielding fewer than 5000 total TRB sequences were excluded, leaving over 150 analyzed HIV repertoires. Among the 180 to 200 retained HIV repertoires, about 60 were collected before ART initiation and approximately 130 were collected after ART initiation. Repertoires were downsampled to 5000 TRB nucleotide sequences, and summary statistics were averaged over 100 downsampling iterations. The analysis kept only TRB sequences whose CDR3 regions were at least seven amino acids long. Diversity was assessed using a clonality score derived from Shannon entropy and using the Gini coefficient. In the repertoire networks, any two of the top 5000 CDR3 amino acid sequences were linked whenever the two sequences differed by an edit distance of one. For TRB CDR3 amino acid sequences, GLIPH2 was used to predict antigen specificity groups and MHC restriction. CDR3 amino acid sequences were matched against VDJdb and McPAS-TCR to flag known CMV, EBV, HIV or tissue antigen associations. Pre-ART, post-ART and control groups were compared with Wilcoxon signed-rank tests and Holm-Bonferroni correction. TCRdb retrieved this table from immuneACCESS and kept in-frame rearrangements only. Not all clones are present; in checked studies, unresolved V genes account for under half, and no reason is known for the remainder. V and J calls and clone size are given by that table; D and trimming were obtained from the DNA. The sample yields about 29,000 clones; 95% were counted once. Of the sample, 8.1% is held by the ten largest clones.

About this clone itself: The target of this receptor is not known. Nothing much larger sits one base from this clone, and base qualities are not available.

As encoded in the germline V gene, CDR1 is SGHRS while CDR2 is YFSETQ. The germline V and J ends show losses of 0 bases and 2 bases respectively, and no gene match explains 5 bases of the junction. The cysteine opens and the phenylalanine closes a CDR3 of 15 amino acids. Of the read, only the CDR3 DNA is kept; its 45 bases are in frame from base 1. The clonotype was recovered from a man under 40 with HIV. The chain was built from TRBV5-1 and TRBJ2-7; a stretch of 7 junction bases matches TRBD1. Sample: unsorted PBMCs, taken 5.3 years after starting antiretroviral therapy. The nucleotide sequence is given as TGCGCCAGCAGCTTGGAGGCAGGGGGTCCCTACGAGCAGTACTTC. Its amino acids are CASSLEAGGPYEQYF.